This TCR beta chain was identified in a study of T cell changes during pregnancy in multiple sclerosis. Germline lookup yields CDR1 GTSNPN and CDR2 SVGIG (reference sequence). Losses at the gene ends were 5 bases for V and 0 bases for J; bases not matched to a gene: 11. CDR3 length: 18 residues. Measured with immunoSEQ multiplex PCR; TCRdb has only the in-frame clones, and not every one. The data contain under 85,000 clones, roughly 90% of them seen just once; the ten biggest clones take up over 7.5%. The sample consisted of peripheral blood, taken after pregnancy. The chain has TRBV30 and TRBJ2-7; 15 nucleotides agree with TRBD2. This TCR came from a female donor in good health, enrolled as a control in a pregnancy study. CDR3 coding DNA: TGTGCCTGGGGGACTAGCGGGAGGTCCTTTCGGGGCTCCTACGAGCAGTACTTC. Its translation is CAWGTSGRSFRGSYEQYF.